The 3 T cell receptor beta chains presented below share a single source sample, sequenced in a study of T cell responses to AZD1222 COVID-19 vaccine. TCRdb's table, derived via immunoSEQ multiplex PCR, lists solely in-frame clones and lacks some. This sample has about 120,000 clones; approximately 90% occur once, and the top ten carry more than 7.5%. The material sequenced was peripheral blood, taken on day 0 of AZD1222 vaccination. These receptors all stem from an adult in good health.

This clone appeared a single time. The rearrangement links TRBV7-8 to TRBJ1-1, with D possibly matching TRBD1 (5 bases). V shed 5 bases and J shed 4 bases, with 17 bases lying between them. Looked up from germline, CDR1 is SGHVS and CDR2 is FQNEAQ. CDR3 length equals 15 residues. Here the CDR3 reads CASSPEWGDRTEAFF. The CDR3 DNA reads as TGTGCCAGCAGCCCGGAGTGGGGGGATCGCACTGAAGCTTTCTTT.

The V call is TRBV5-4, the J call TRBJ2-1; 7 bases map to TRBD1. Per germline, CDR1 SGHNT and CDR2 YYREEE (reference sequence). This CDR3 has 16 residues. Trimming took 0 bases from V and 2 from J; bases not matched to a gene: 5. The CDR3 DNA follows: TGTGCCAGCAGCTTGGGGGGACAGACACCCTACAATGAGCAGTTCTTC. It translates to CASSLGGQTPYNEQFF. Supplemented by reference TRBV5-4 and TRBJ2-1, the full variable domain reads ETGVTQSPTHLIKTRGQQVTLRCSSQSGHNTVSWYQQALGQGPQFIFQYYREEENGRGNFPPRFSGLQFPNYSSELNVNALELDDSALYLCASSLGGQTPYNEQFFGPGTRLTVL.

The chain links TRBV5-5 to TRBJ1-5; D gene ambiguous. V was cut by 0 bases and J by 0 bases, with 10 bases left in between. Germline V lookup: CDR1 SGHKS, CDR2 YYEKEE (reference sequence). This CDR3 has 16 residues. The CDR3 bases are TGTGCCAGCAGCTTGGTGGGGATGCCTAGCAATCAGCCCCAGCATTTT. As protein: CASSLVGMPSNQPQHF.